This T cell receptor (beta chain) is from a study of blood T cell repertoires in COVID-19. The germline gives CDR1 KGHSH, CDR2 LQKENI. Trimming took 6 bases from V and 1 from J, leaving 9 bases between them. The CDR3 is 13 amino acids. Profiling relied on immunoSEQ multiplex PCR, and the TCRdb table lists in-frame clones only, not all of them. There are roughly 130,000 clones in the sample; around 79% occur only once, and roughly 3.5% lies in the top ten. The material sequenced was peripheral blood. The source of this sequence is a man between 60 and 75 years old with acute or convalescent COVID-19. The chain has TRBV18 and TRBJ2-5; D is undetermined. This CDR3 reads CASSRGSQETQYF. CDR3 nucleotide sequence: TGTGCCAGCTCCCGAGGAAGCCAAGAGACCCAGTACTTC.